The following is a T cell receptor beta chain sequence with its context. No antigen is known for it. The data belong to a study of T cell repertoires in cytomegalovirus infection. Whole-study context: It was the public TCR beta signatures that indicated both CMV infection and matching HLA type.

TCRdb independently ran MiXCR on the reads; one entry per CDR3 protein. The table shows approximately 250,000 distinct CDR3 sequences, with roughly 20% occurring only once. Whole-study findings and limits: The cumulative frequency of public TCR beta families distinguished individuals who carried CMV together with the relevant HLA. Dominating the ex vivo response were TCR beta clonotypes that were CMV-specific and HLA-C-restricted.

Sequencing input: CD8+ T cells from PBMCs. The origin of this receptor is a human donor in good health (CMV status not recorded). Some clones in this sample may be carry-over from other donors' samples.

CDR3 sequence (DNA): TGCAGCGTTGAAGGAGCGGGGGTTTACAATGAGCAGTTCTTC. It specifies CSVEGAGVYNEQFF. The chain has TRBV29-1 and TRBJ2-1, with 8 bases matching TRBD2. Trimming at V came to 1 base and at J to 4 bases, leaving 3 bases not matched to a gene. Germline V gives CDR1 SQVTM, CDR2 ANQGSEA. This CDR3 contains 14 residues.